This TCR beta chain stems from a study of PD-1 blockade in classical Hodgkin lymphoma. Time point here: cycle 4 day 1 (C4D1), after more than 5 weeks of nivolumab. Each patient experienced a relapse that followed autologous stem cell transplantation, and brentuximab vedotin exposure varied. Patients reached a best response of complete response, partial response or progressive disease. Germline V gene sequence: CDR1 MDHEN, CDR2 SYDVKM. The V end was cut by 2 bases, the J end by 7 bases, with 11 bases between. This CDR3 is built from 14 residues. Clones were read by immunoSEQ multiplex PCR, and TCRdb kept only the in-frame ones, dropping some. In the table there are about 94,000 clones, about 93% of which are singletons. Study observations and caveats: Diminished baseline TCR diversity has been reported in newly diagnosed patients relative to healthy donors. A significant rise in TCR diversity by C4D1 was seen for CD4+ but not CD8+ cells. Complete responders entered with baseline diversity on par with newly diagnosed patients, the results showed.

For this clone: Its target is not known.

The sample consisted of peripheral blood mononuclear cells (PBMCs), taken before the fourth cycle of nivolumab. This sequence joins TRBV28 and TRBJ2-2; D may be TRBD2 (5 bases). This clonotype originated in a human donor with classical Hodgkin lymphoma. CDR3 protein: CASSLRGRGGELFF. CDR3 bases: TGTGCCAGCAGTTTACGTGGGAGAGGCGGGGAGCTGTTTTTT.